Reported below is one TCR beta chain. The CDR3 goes on 3 residues after the read ends, and that part is filled in from the germline J gene. Here immunoSEQ multiplex PCR was the method, and the copy in TCRdb shows in-frame clones only, minus some. The listing contains tens of thousands of clones. The sample originates from a study of T cells in women clearing cervical HPV infection. About the research overall: Cases were women with histologically confirmed HPV16-related CIN3 or worse, including 2 invasive cancers. Controls gave blood once infection was undetectable; cases at lesion identification. For cases, blood was sampled a median 149 days after lesion detection, interquartile range about 90 to 200 days.

Germline CDR1 is SGHTA and CDR2 is FQGTGA. The CDR3 totals 15 residues. V was clipped by 2 bases and J by 9 bases; unmatched bases: 9. Sequencing used blood buffy coat. V is TRBV7-3 and J is TRBJ2-1; TRBD1 aligns across 8 bases. The TCR was taken from a woman aged 18-69 years with a cervical HPV16 infection that either progressed to CIN3+ or cleared (not recorded which). Incomplete CDR3 DNA: TGTGCCAGCAGCTTACACGGACAGGGACTTGGTGAG. Its translation: CASSLHGQGLGE. The whole CDR3 is CASSLHGQGLGEQFF.